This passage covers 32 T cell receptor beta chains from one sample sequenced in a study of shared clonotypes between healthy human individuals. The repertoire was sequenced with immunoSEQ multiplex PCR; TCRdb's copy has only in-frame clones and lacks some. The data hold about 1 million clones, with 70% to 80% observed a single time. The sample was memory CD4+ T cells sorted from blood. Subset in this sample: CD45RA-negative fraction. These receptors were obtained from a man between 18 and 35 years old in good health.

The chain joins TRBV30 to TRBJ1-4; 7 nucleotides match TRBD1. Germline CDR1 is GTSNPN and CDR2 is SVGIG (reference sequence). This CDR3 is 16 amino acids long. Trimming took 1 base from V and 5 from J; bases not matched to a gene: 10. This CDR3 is CAWSAIETGRNEKLFF. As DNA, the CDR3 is TGTGCCTGGAGTGCCATCGAGACAGGGAGGAATGAAAAACTGTTTTTT.

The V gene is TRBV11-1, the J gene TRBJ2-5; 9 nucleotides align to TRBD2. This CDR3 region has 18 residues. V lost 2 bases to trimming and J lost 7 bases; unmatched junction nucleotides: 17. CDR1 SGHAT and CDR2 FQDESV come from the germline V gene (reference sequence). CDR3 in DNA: TGTGCCAGCAGCTTAATAATAGCGGGGGCCGGTGGCGATCGGACCCAGTACTTC. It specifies CASSLIIAGAGGDRTQYF.

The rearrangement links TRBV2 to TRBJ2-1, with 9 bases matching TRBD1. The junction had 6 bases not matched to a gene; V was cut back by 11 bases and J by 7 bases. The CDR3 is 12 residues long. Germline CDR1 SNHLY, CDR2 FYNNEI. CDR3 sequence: CAGRQGGNEQFF. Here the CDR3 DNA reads TGTGCCGGCCGACAGGGGGGGAATGAGCAGTTCTTC.

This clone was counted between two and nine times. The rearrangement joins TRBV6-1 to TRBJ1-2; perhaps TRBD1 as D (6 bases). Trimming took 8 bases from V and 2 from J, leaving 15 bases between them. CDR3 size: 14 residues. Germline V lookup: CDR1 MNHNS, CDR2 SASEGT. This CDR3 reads CASGEGVLNYGYTF. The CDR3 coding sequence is TGTGCCAGCGGGGAGGGGGTACTAAACTATGGCTACACCTTC.

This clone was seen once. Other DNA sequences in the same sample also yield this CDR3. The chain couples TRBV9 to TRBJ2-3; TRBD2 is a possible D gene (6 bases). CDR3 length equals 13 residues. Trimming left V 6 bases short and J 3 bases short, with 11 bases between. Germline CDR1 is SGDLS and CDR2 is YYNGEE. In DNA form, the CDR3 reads TGTGCCAGCAACCGGGACTTTACAGATACGCAGTATTTT. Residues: CASNRDFTDTQYF.

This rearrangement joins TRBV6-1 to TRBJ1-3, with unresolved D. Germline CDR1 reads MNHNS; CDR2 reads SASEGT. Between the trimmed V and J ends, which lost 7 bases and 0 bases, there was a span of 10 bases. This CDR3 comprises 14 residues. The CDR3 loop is CASKEGHSGNTIYF. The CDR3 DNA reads TGTGCCAGCAAGGAGGGCCACTCTGGAAACACCATATATTTT.

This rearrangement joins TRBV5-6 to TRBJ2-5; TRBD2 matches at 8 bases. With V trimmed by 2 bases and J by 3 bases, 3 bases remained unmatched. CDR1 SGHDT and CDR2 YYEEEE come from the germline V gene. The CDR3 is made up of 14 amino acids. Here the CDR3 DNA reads TGTGCCAGCAGCTTAGCGGGAGTAGAAGAGACCCAGTACTTC. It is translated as CASSLAGVEETQYF.

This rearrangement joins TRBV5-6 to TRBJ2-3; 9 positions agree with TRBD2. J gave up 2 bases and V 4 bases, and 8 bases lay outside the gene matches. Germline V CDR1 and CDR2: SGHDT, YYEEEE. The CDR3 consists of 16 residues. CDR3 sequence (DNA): TGTGCCAGCAGCGAAGCGGCTAGCGGGGACACAGATACGCAGTATTTT. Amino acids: CASSEAASGDTDTQYF.

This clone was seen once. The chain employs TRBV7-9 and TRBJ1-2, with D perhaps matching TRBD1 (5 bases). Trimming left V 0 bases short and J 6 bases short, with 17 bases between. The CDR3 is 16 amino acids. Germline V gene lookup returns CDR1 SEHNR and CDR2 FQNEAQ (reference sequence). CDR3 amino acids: CASSLARDSGRDGYTF. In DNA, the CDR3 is TGTGCCAGCAGCTTAGCGAGGGACTCCGGACGTGATGGCTACACCTTC.

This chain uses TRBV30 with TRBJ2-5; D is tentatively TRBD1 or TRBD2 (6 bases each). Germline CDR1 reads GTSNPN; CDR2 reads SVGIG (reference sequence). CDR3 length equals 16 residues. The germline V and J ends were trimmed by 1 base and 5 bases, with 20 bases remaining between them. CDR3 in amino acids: CAWSGGGRFGRETQYF. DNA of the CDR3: TGTGCCTGGAGTGGAGGGGGACGGTTTGGGAGGGAGACCCAGTACTTC.

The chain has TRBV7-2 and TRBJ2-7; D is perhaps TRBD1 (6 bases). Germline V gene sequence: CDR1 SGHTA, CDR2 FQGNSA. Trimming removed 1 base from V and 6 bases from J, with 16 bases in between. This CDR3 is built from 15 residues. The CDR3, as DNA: TGTGCCAGCAGCTTAGGGCGAGCAGGGGCTGGCGAGCAGTACTTC. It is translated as CASSLGRAGAGEQYF.

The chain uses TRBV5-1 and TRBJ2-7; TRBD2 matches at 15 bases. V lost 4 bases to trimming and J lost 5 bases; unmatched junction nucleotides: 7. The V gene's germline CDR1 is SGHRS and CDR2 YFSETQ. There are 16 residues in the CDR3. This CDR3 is CASSPGTSGRTHEQYF. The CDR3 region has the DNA TGCGCCAGCAGCCCGGGGACTAGCGGGAGGACCCACGAGCAGTACTTC.

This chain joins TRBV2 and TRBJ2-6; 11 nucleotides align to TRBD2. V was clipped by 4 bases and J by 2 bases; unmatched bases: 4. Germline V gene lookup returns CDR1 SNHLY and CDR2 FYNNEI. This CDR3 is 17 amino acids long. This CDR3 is CASSGLAGGTGANVLTF. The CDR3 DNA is TGTGCCAGCAGTGGGCTAGCGGGAGGTACTGGGGCCAACGTCCTGACTTTC.

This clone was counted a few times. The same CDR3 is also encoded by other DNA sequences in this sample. The CDR3 loop reads CASSYSGEKLFF. The CDR3 DNA is TGTGCCAGCAGTTACTCTGGTGAAAAACTGTTTTTT. This chain joins TRBV6-5 and TRBJ1-4; D is uncertain. The V end was cut by 0 bases, the J end by 7 bases, with 3 bases between. The CDR3 extends over 12 amino acids. CDR1 and CDR2 from the germline V gene are MNHEY and SVGAGI.

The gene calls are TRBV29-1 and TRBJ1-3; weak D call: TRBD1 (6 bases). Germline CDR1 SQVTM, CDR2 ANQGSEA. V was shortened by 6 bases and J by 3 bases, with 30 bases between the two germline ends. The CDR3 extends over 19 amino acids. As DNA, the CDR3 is TGCAGCGTAGGGGGATTGGGGATCCGAAATGGGCTACGTGGAAACACCATATATTTT. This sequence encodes CSVGGLGIRNGLRGNTIYF.

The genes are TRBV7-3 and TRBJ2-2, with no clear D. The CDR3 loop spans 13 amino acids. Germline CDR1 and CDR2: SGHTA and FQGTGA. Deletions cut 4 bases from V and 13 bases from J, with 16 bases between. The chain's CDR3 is CASSSSPGGALFF. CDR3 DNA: TGTGCCAGCAGCTCCTCACCCGGTGGTGCGCTGTTTTTT.

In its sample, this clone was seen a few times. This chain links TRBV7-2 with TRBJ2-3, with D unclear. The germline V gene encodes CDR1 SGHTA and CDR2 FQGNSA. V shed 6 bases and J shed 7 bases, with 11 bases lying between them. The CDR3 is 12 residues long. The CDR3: CASRPTEYTQYF. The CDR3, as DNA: TGTGCCAGCAGGCCTACGGAGTATACGCAGTATTTT.

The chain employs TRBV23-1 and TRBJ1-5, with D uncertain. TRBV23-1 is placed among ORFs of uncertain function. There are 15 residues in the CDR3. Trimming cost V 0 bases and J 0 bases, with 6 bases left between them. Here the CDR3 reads CASSQSGCSNQPQHF. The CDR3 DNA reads TGCGCCAGCAGTCAATCCGGGTGTAGCAATCAGCCCCAGCATTTT.

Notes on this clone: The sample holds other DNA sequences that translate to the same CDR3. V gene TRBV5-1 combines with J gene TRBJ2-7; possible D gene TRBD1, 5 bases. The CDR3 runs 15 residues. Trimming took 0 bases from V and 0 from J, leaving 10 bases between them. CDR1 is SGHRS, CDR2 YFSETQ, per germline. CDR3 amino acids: CASSLAGDSSYEQYF. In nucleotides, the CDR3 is TGCGCCAGCAGCTTGGCCGGCGACAGCTCCTACGAGCAGTACTTC.

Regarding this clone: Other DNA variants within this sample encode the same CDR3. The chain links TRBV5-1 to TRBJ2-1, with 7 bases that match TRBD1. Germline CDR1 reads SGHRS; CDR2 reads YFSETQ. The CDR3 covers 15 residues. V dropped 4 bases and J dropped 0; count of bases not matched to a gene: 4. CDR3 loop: CASSLTGSSYNEQFF. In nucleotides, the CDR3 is TGCGCCAGCAGCCTGACAGGGAGCTCCTACAATGAGCAGTTCTTC.

The CDR3 DNA is TGTGCCAGCAGTTATGGGACAGTTCAAGAGACCCAGTACTTC. Its translation: CASSYGTVQETQYF. The chain is built from TRBV7-9 and TRBJ2-5; TRBD1 agrees at 7 bases. Germline V gene data show CDR1 as SEHNR and CDR2 as FQNEAQ (reference sequence). CDR3 length: 14 amino acids. J gave up 2 bases and V 6 bases, and 6 bases lay outside the gene matches.

CDR3 sequence (DNA): TGCGCCAGCAGCCAGGGGTTGTTGACGGGCAGGCTGAACAATGAGCAGTTCTTC. Translating gives CASSQGLLTGRLNNEQFF. The V call is TRBV4-3, the J call TRBJ2-1; D remains ambiguous. CDR1 and CDR2 (germline): LGHNA, YSLEER. Trimming took off 3 bases at V and 5 bases at J, with 23 bases between the two ends. This CDR3 is 18 amino acids long.

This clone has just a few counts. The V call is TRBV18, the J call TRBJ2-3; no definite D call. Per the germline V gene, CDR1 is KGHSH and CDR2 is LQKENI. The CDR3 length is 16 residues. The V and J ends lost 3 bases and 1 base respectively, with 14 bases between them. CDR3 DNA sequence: TGTGCCAGCTCACCGAAACGCGCTGGTGGCACAGATACGCAGTATTTT. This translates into CASSPKRAGGTDTQYF.

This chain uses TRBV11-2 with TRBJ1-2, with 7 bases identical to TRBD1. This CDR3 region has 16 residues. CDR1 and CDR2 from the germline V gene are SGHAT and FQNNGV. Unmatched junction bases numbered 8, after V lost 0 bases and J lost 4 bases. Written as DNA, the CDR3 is TGTGCCAGCAGCTTAGATAGCGGGAAGGGGGCCTATGGCTACACCTTC. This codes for CASSLDSGKGAYGYTF.

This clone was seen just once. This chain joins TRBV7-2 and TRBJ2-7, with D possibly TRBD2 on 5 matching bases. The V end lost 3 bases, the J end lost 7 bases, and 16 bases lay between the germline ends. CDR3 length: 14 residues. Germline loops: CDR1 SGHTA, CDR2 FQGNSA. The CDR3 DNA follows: TGTGCCAGCAGCTTTGAAGTTTATTCGGGAGAGCAGTACTTC. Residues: CASSFEVYSGEQYF.

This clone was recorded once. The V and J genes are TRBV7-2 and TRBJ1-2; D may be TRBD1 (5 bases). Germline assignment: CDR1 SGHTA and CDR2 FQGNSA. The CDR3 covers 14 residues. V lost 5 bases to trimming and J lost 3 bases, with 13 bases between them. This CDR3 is CASSRKSGDYGYTF. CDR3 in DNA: TGTGCCAGCAGCCGAAAGTCGGGGGACTATGGCTACACCTTC.

The chain's CDR3 is CASSRGRAGNIDSPLHF. In DNA form, the CDR3 reads TGCGCCAGCAGCCGAGGGAGGGCAGGGAATATCGATTCACCCCTCCACTTT. The V gene is TRBV4-1, the J gene TRBJ1-6, with D maybe TRBD1 (5 bases). This CDR3 contains 17 residues. The ends were cut back, 4 bases at V and 8 bases at J, with 21 bases in the middle. CDR1 is MGHRA and CDR2 is YSYEKL in the germline V gene.

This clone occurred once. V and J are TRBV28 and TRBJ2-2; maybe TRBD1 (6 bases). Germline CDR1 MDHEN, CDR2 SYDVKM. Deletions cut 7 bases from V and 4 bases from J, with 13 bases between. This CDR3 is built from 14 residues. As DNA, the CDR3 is TGTGCCAGCAAGTGGGGCAGGGGCACCGGGGAGCTGTTTTTT. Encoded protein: CASKWGRGTGELFF.

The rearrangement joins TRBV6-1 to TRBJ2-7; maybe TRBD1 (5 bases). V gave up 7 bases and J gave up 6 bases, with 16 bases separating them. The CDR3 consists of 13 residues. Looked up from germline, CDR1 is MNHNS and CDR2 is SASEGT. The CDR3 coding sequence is TGTGCCAGCATTCCGAATTCAGGGCGCGAGCAGTACTTC. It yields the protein CASIPNSGREQYF.

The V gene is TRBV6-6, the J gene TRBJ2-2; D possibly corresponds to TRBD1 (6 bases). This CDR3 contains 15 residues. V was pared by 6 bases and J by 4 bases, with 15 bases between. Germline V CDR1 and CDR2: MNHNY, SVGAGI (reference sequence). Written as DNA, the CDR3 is TGTGCCAGCAGCCTAGCACAGGGAAGCACCGGGGAGCTGTTTTTT. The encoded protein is CASSLAQGSTGELFF.

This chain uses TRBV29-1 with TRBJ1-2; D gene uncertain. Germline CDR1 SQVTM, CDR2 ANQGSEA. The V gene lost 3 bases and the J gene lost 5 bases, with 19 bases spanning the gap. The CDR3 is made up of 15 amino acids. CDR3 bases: TGCAGCGTTGATCAACCCCGGCCAGTCTCGTATGGCTACACCTTC. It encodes CSVDQPRPVSYGYTF.

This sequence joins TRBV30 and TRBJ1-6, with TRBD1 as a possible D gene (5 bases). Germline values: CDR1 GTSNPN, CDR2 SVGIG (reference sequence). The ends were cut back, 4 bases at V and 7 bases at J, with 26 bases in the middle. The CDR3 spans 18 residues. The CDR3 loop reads CAWKSGTSGRRSNSPLHF. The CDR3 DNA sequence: TGTGCCTGGAAATCGGGGACCTCCGGGCGCAGGAGCAATTCACCCCTCCACTTT.